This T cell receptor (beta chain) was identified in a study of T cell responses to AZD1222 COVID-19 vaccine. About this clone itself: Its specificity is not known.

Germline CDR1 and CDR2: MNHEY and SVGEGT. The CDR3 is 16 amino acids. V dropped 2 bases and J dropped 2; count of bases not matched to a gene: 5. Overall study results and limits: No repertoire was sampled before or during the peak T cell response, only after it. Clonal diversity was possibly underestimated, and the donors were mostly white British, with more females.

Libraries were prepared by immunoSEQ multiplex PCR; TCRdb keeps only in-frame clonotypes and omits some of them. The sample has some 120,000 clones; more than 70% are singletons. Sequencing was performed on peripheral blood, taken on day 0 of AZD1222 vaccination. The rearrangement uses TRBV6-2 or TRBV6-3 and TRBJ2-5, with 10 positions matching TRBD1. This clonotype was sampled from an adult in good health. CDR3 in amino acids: CASSYGPGQGQETQYF. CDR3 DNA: TGTGCCAGCAGTTACGGGCCGGGACAGGGGCAAGAGACCCAGTACTTC.